The 6 T cell receptor beta chains presented below share a single source sample, sequenced in a study of vaccination and CD4 T cells after COVID-19. Their cognate antigens are unknown. Cultured CD4+ T cell DNA underwent sequencing with the Oncomine TCR Beta short-read assay. In TCRdb, the PCR reads were re-called with MiXCR into one record per CDR3 protein. The table lists approximately 11,000 distinct CDR3 sequences, approximately 25% of them singletons. Treatment here: 10-day PBMC culture with coronavirus spike peptide pools or control peptides (ViraFEST assay). Sequences were derived from CD4+ T cells from blood, cultured in vitro, sampled after SARS-CoV-2 vaccination. The receptors here all came from a human donor who had recovered from COVID-19.

By sample share, this clonotype is medium-sized. This sequence joins TRBV7-9 and TRBJ2-5; the D gene is possibly TRBD2 (6 bases). CDR1 and CDR2 (germline): SEHNR, FQNEAQ (reference sequence). The CDR3 length is 14 residues. The ends were cut back, 5 bases at V and 3 bases at J, with 13 bases in the middle. CDR3 amino acids: CASSTRGLKETQYF. The CDR3 DNA reads as TGTGCCAGCAGCACTAGGGGACTCAAAGAGACCCAGTACTTC.

V usage is TRBV20-1 and J usage is TRBJ1-1; D remains ambiguous. This CDR3 comprises 14 residues. Germline loops: CDR1 DFQATT, CDR2 SNEGSKA (reference sequence). Trimming stripped 3 bases from V and 0 bases from J, with 11 bases between. The CDR3 DNA is TGCAGTGCTAGTCGGCCAGCCATGAACACTGAAGCTTTCTTT. Its protein product is CSASRPAMNTEAFF.

This clonotype was counted only a few times. The genes are TRBV7-8 and TRBJ2-7; TRBD2 agrees at 7 bases. There are 14 residues in the CDR3. The germline gives CDR1 SGHVS, CDR2 FQNEAQ. V lost 3 bases and J lost 0; bases outside the gene matches: 2. In nucleotides, the CDR3 is TGTGCCAGCAGCTTCGGCGGGAGCTCCTACGAGCAGTACTTC. Protein product: CASSFGGSSYEQYF.

There are a few counts of this clonotype. V usage is TRBV7-8 and J usage is TRBJ2-3; D gene uncertain. Germline V gene lookup returns CDR1 SGHVS and CDR2 FQNEAQ. V was clipped by 5 bases and J by 12 bases, with 18 bases between them. CDR3 length equals 13 residues. The CDR3: CASSRQSSANQYF. The CDR3 DNA reads as TGTGCCAGCAGCCGACAATCGTCAGCGAACCAGTATTTT.

The rearrangement uses TRBV4-3 and TRBJ1-6; 9 nucleotides align to TRBD1. Germline CDR1 is LGHNA and CDR2 is YSLEER. Losses at the gene ends were 1 base for V and 7 bases for J; bases not matched to a gene: 5. There are 16 residues in the CDR3. The CDR3 DNA is TGCGCCAGCAGCCAAGCGGGACAGGGCAGGAATTCACCCCTCCACTTT. Residues: CASSQAGQGRNSPLHF.

This clonotype has just a few counts. The chain employs TRBV5-4 and TRBJ2-7; D is undetermined. Trimming took 0 bases from V and 1 from J, leaving 5 bases between them. CDR3 length equals 13 residues. The germline V gene has CDR1 SGHNT and CDR2 YYREEE (reference sequence). Here the CDR3 reads CASSLGQSYEQYF. DNA of the CDR3: TGTGCCAGCAGCTTGGGGCAGTCCTACGAGCAGTACTTC.